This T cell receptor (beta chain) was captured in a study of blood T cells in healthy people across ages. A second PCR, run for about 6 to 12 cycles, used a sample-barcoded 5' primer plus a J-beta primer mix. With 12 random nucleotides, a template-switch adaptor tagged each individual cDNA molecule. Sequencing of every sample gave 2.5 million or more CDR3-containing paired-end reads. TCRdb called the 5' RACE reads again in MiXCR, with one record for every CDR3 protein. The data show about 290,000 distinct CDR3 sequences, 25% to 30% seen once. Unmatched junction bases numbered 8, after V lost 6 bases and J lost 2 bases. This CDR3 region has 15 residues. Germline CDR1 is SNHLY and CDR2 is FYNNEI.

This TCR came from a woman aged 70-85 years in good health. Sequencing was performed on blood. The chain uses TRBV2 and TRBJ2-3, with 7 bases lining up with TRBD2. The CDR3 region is CASSRRDYSTDTQYF. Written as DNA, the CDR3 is TGTGCCAGCAGCCGCCGGGACTATTCCACAGATACGCAGTATTTT.